This passage covers 20 T cell receptor beta chains from one sample sequenced in a study of blood T cell repertoires in COVID-19. Produced via immunoSEQ multiplex PCR; TCRdb's table is partial and in-frame only. In the table there are approximately 46,000 clones, about 89% of which are singletons. Source material: peripheral blood. The receptors originated from a man aged 65-85 years with active COVID-19.

The V and J genes are TRBV20-1 and TRBJ1-4, with 7 bases matching TRBD1. Germline trimming cut 3 bases from V and 0 bases from J; bases unmatched to any gene: 7. This CDR3 spans 16 amino acids. Germline V gives CDR1 DFQATT, CDR2 SNEGSKA (reference sequence). The CDR3 loop reads CSASRGGASTNEKLFF. As DNA, the CDR3 is TGCAGTGCTAGTCGAGGGGGCGCGTCAACTAATGAAAAACTGTTTTTT.

This clone occurred once. The chain links TRBV7-3 to TRBJ2-2; no firm D call. V was shortened by 2 bases and J by 3 bases, with 7 bases between the two germline ends. In germline, CDR1 is SGHTA, CDR2 FQGTGA. This CDR3 comprises 14 residues. DNA for the CDR3: TGTGCCAGCAGCTTATCGGTGGACACCGGGGAGCTGTTTTTT. This codes for CASSLSVDTGELFF.

This chain links TRBV5-1 with TRBJ1-4, with 7 bases lining up with TRBD1. The CDR3 runs to 15 residues. Germline V gene sequence: CDR1 SGHRS, CDR2 YFSETQ. V was pared by 7 bases and J by 0 bases, with 6 bases of the junction left unmatched. CDR3: CASRIGGATNEKLFF. The CDR3 coding sequence is TGCGCCAGCCGGATAGGGGGCGCAACTAATGAAAAACTGTTTTTT.

The chain carries TRBV27 and TRBJ2-2; perhaps TRBD1 as D (6 bases). The CDR3 loop spans 14 amino acids. In germline, CDR1 is MNHEY, CDR2 SMNVEV (reference sequence). The germline V and J ends were trimmed by 6 bases and 0 bases, with 8 bases remaining between them. CDR3 residues: CASSGQTNTGELFF. The CDR3 DNA follows: TGTGCCAGCAGCGGACAGACGAACACCGGGGAGCTGTTTTTT.

V usage is TRBV19 and J usage is TRBJ2-3; the match to TRBD2 covers 7 bases. V gave up 1 base and J gave up 0 bases; unmatched junction bases: 4. Looked up from germline, CDR1 is LNHDA and CDR2 is SQIVND (reference sequence). The CDR3 has 16 residues. The CDR3 protein is CASSIGSRGSTDTQYF. The CDR3 bases are TGTGCCAGTAGTATAGGTTCGCGGGGGAGCACAGATACGCAGTATTTT.

This chain joins TRBV6-6 and TRBJ2-1; D remains ambiguous. V was clipped by 7 bases and J by 4 bases, with 11 bases between them. There are 13 residues in the CDR3. The germline V gene has CDR1 MNHNY and CDR2 SVGAGI (reference sequence). CDR3 in amino acids: CASNVGTYNEQFF. The CDR3 DNA reads as TGTGCCAGCAATGTGGGCACTTACAATGAGCAGTTCTTC.

The chain carries TRBV19 and TRBJ1-1; the match to TRBD1 covers 7 bases. The CDR3 spans 13 residues. Unmatched junction bases numbered 4, after V lost 3 bases and J lost 6 bases. Germline V gene sequence: CDR1 LNHDA, CDR2 SQIVND (reference sequence). CDR3 DNA: TGTGCCAGTAGTATCCGACAGGGCTCTGAAGCTTTCTTT. It yields the protein CASSIRQGSEAFF. Based on the CDR3 plus reference TRBV19 and TRBJ1-1, the full variable domain is DGGITQSPKYLFRKEGQNVTLSCEQNLNHDAMYWYRQDPGQGLRLIYYSQIVNDFQKGDIAEGYSVSREKKESFPLTVTSAQKNPTAFYLCASSIRQGSEAFFGQGTRLTVV.

Only one count was recorded for this clone. The chain uses TRBV5-1 and TRBJ2-1, with D possibly TRBD1 on 6 matching bases. This CDR3 is built from 17 residues. The germline CDR1 and CDR2 sequences are SGHRS and YFSETQ. Trimming pared 0 bases from V and 7 bases from J, leaving 20 bases between. Here the CDR3 DNA reads TGCGCCAGCAGCTTGGCCCTCTTCGGACAGAATAAGAATGAGCAGTTCTTC. Translation gives CASSLALFGQNKNEQFF.

Details on this clone: Compared with germline, one end of the junction differs, possibly owing to a read error. The sample contains more than one DNA sequence encoding this CDR3. The gene calls are TRBV5-4 and TRBJ2-7; 9 positions agree with TRBD1. Germline V gene lookup returns CDR1 SGHNT and CDR2 YYREEE (reference sequence). CDR3 size: 14 residues. CDR3 sequence: CASSIRDRVDEQYF. The CDR3 DNA reads as TGTGCCAGCAGCATCCGGGACAGGGTTGACGAGCAGTATTTC.

The chain links TRBV3-1 (or the pseudogene TRBV3-2) to TRBJ1-3, with D tentatively TRBD1 (5 bases). The germline gives CDR1 LGHDT, CDR2 YNNKEL (reference sequence). This CDR3 region has 17 residues. The germline V and J ends were trimmed by 1 base and 2 bases, with 15 bases remaining between them. CDR3 amino acids: CASSQVRGTWAGNTIYF. The CDR3 region has the DNA TGTGCCAGCAGCCAAGTTCGGGGGACCTGGGCTGGAAACACCATATATTTT.

The chain has TRBV5-1 and TRBJ2-3; the match to TRBD1 covers 7 bases. The CDR3 runs 17 residues. Looked up from germline, CDR1 is SGHRS and CDR2 is YFSETQ. The J segment lost 2 bases and the V segment lost 2 bases, leaving 11 bases of the junction unmatched. In DNA form, the CDR3 reads TGCGCCAGCAGCTTTCGGACAGGCGAAGGGTTCACAGATACGCAGTATTTT. Amino acids: CASSFRTGEGFTDTQYF.

The chain links TRBV4-1 to TRBJ2-7, with D perhaps matching TRBD1 (6 bases). This CDR3 is 15 amino acids long. Trimming removed 1 base from V and 2 bases from J, with 12 bases in between. Germline CDR1 and CDR2: MGHRA and YSYEKL. CDR3 sequence: CASSQAGAATYEQYF. The CDR3, as DNA: TGCGCCAGCAGCCAAGCAGGGGCTGCGACCTACGAGCAGTACTTC.

The V gene is TRBV5-1, the J gene TRBJ1-1; D is unclear. Germline values: CDR1 SGHRS, CDR2 YFSETQ. The CDR3 covers 16 residues. Deletions cut 3 bases from V and 0 bases from J, with 15 bases between. DNA for the CDR3: TGCGCCAGCAGCTCGGCGGGATCGGGAATGAACACTGAAGCTTTCTTT. This encodes CASSSAGSGMNTEAFF.

For the CDR3, the DNA is TGCAGTGCTAGTGACAGGCAGTTCTACGAGCAGTACTTC. This translates into CSASDRQFYEQYF. This chain connects TRBV20-1 to TRBJ2-7; D possibly corresponds to TRBD1 (6 bases). The CDR3 loop spans 13 amino acids. V gave up 3 bases and J gave up 3 bases, with 12 bases separating them. Per germline, CDR1 DFQATT and CDR2 SNEGSKA (reference sequence).

V and J are TRBV7-2 and TRBJ1-1; D is possibly TRBD1 (5 bases). This CDR3 region has 14 residues. Germline-derived CDR1 and CDR2 are SGHTA and FQGNSA. The V and J ends lost 5 bases and 8 bases respectively, with 18 bases between them. CDR3 amino acids: CASSLTVPRAEAFF. Written as DNA, the CDR3 is TGTGCCAGCAGCCTGACAGTCCCTCGAGCGGAAGCTTTCTTT.

The genes are TRBV19 and TRBJ1-2; 7 bases line up with TRBD1. The length of the CDR3 is 14 residues. The germline CDR1 and CDR2 sequences are LNHDA and SQIVND (reference sequence). With 10 bases clipped from V and 5 bases from J, the junction kept 13 bases outside the gene matches. The CDR3 spells CATRQGTIPYGYTF. In DNA, the CDR3 is TGTGCCACGCGACAGGGCACAATCCCTTATGGCTACACCTTC.

The rearrangement links TRBV6-2 or TRBV6-3 to TRBJ1-2; 8 bases match TRBD1. V lost 0 bases, J lost 6 bases, and 6 bases stayed unmatched. The V gene's germline CDR1 is MNHEY and CDR2 SVGEGT. CDR3 length: 15 amino acids. The CDR3 sequence is CASSYSKGQDNGYTF. The CDR3 bases are TGTGCCAGCAGTTACTCGAAGGGACAGGACAATGGCTACACCTTC.

The V and J genes are TRBV5-5 and TRBJ2-5, with TRBD1 identical over 10 bases. CDR1 and CDR2 (germline): SGHKS, YYEKEE (reference sequence). CDR3 size: 15 residues. V shed 0 bases, J shed 5 bases, and the junction held 4 bases outside the gene matches. Here the CDR3 DNA reads TGTGCCAGCAGCTTGGCCGGGACAGGGGAGGAGACCCAGTACTTC. Translating it yields CASSLAGTGEETQYF.

The chain couples TRBV28 to TRBJ2-7, with 7 bases matching TRBD1. Germline CDR1 and CDR2: MDHEN and SYDVKM. CDR3 length: 15 residues. J was trimmed by 1 base and V by 2 bases; bases with no gene match: 5. The CDR3 loop reads CASSLVDRTSYEQYF. The DNA of the CDR3 is TGTGCCAGCAGTTTAGTGGACAGGACGTCCTACGAGCAGTACTTC.

CDR3 sequence reads: CASSPVAAGNTGELFF. In DNA, the CDR3 is TGTGCCAGCAGCCCCGTAGCAGCGGGGAACACCGGGGAGCTGTTTTTT. The rearrangement joins TRBV7-6 to TRBJ2-2; D perhaps matches TRBD2 (6 bases). CDR3 length: 16 amino acids. CDR1 and CDR2 (germline): SGHVS, FNYEAQ. V gave up 5 bases and J gave up 1 base, with 14 bases separating them.